This T cell receptor (beta chain) was recorded in a study of cytomegalovirus exposure and HLA in healthy donors. Turning to the study itself: An earlier analysis identified 120 million or so unique TCR beta sequences in 150 million to 200 million T cells. The study, taken as a whole, reports: It was taken for granted in presence/absence analyses that sequencing depth across donors was roughly uniform. A few chains tied to CMV proved CMV antigen-specific in vitro.

With regard to this clone: Its antigen is unknown.

With 60 Vbeta and 13 Jbeta primers, the PCR was carried out. The repertoire was sequenced with immunoSEQ multiplex PCR; TCRdb's copy has only in-frame clones and lacks some. This table has roughly 130,000 clones, 75% to 85% appearing once. The CDR3 loop spans 16 amino acids. Between the trimmed V and J ends, which lost 0 bases and 2 bases, there was a span of 12 bases. Germline values: CDR1 SGHRS, CDR2 YFSETQ. V and J are TRBV5-1 and TRBJ1-3; a weak D match, TRBD1 (6 bases). The TCR comes from a girl aged 2 to 10 in good health and CMV-seronegative. Material for sequencing was PBMCs. The CDR3 DNA follows: TGCGCCAGCAGCTTGGACCCGACAGGTGCTGGAAACACCATATATTTT. This translates into CASSLDPTGAGNTIYF.